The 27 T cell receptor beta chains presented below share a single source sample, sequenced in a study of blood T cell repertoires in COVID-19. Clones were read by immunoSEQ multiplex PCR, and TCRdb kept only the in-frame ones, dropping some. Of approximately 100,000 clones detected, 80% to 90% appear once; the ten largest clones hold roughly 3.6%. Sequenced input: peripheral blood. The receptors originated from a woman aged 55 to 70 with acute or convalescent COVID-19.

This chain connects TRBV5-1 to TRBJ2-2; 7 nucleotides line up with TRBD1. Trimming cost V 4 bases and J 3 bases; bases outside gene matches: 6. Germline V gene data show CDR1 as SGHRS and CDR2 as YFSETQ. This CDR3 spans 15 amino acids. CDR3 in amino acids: CASSPGQFDTGELFF. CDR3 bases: TGCGCCAGCAGCCCGGGACAGTTTGACACCGGGGAGCTGTTTTTT.

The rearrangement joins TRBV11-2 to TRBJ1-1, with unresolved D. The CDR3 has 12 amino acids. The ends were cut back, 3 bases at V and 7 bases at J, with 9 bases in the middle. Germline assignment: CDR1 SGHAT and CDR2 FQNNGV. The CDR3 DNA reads TGTGCCAGCAGCTTGCCGGGAAATGAAGCTTTCTTT. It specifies CASSLPGNEAFF. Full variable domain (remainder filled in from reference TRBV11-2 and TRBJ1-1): EAGVAQSPRYKIIEKRQSVAFWCNPISGHATLYWYQQILGQGPKLLIQFQNNGVVDDSQLPKDRFSAERLKGVDSTLKIQPAKLEDSAVYLCASSLPGNEAFFGQGTRLTVV.

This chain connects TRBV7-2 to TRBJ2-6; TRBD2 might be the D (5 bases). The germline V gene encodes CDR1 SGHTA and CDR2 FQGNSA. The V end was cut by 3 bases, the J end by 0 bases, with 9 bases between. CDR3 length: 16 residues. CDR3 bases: TGTGCCAGCAGCTTCCGGGAATACTCTGGGGCCAACGTCCTGACTTTC. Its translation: CASSFREYSGANVLTF.

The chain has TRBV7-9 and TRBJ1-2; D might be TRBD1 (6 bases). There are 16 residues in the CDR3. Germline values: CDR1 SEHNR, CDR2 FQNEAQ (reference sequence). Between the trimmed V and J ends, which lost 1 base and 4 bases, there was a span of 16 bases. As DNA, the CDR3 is TGTGCCAGCAGCTTAGATCTACAGGGCAAAGGCTATGGCTACACCTTC. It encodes CASSLDLQGKGYGYTF.

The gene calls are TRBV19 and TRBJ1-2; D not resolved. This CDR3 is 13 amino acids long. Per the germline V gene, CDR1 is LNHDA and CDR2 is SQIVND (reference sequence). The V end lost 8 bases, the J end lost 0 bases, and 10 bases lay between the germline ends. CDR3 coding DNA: TGTGCCAGTGTTAACCGAGCTAACTATGGCTACACCTTC. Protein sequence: CASVNRANYGYTF.

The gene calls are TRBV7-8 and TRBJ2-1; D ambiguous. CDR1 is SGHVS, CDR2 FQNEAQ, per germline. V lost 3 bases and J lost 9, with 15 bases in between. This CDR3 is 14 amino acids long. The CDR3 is CASSLRYLEPEQFF. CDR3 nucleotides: TGTGCCAGCAGCTTGCGGTACTTGGAGCCTGAGCAGTTCTTC.

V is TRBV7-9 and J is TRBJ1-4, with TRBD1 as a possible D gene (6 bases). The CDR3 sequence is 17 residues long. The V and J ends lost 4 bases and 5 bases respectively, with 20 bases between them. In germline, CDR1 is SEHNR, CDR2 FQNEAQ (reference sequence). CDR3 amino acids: CASSSAHAGAVNEKLFF. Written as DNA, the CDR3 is TGTGCCAGCAGCTCAGCTCATGCAGGGGCCGTGAATGAAAAACTGTTTTTT.

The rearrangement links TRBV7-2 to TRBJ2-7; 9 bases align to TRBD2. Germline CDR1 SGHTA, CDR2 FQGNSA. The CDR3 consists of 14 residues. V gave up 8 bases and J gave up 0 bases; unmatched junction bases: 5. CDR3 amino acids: CASGLSGSSYEQYF. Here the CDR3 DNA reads TGTGCCAGCGGCCTTAGCGGGAGCTCCTACGAGCAGTACTTC.

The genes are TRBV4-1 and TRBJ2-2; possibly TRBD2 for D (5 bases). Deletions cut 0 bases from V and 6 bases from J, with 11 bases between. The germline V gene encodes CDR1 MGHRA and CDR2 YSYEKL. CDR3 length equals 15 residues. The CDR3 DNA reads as TGCGCCAGCAGCCAAGAGTCGAGGGCCGCCGGGGAGCTGTTTTTT. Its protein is CASSQESRAAGELFF.

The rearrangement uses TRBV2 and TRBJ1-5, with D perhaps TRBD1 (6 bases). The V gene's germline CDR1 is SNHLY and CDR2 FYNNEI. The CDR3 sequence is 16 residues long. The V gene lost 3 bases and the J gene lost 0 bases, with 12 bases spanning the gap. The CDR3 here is CASSDLGADSNQPQHF. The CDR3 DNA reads TGTGCCAGCAGTGATTTGGGGGCGGATAGCAATCAGCCCCAGCATTTT.

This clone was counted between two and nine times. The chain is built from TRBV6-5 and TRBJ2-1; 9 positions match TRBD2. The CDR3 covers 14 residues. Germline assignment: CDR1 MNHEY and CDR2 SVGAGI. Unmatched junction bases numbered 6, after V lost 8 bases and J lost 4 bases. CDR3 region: CASVSGSRYNEQFF. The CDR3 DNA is TGTGCCAGCGTTAGCGGGAGTAGGTACAATGAGCAGTTCTTC.

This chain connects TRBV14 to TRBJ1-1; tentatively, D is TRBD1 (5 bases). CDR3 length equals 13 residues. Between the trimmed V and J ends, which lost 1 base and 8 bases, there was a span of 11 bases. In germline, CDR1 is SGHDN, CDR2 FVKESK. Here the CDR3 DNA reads TGTGCCAGCAGCCAAGTTAGGGGTCGGGAAGCTTTCTTT. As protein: CASSQVRGREAFF.

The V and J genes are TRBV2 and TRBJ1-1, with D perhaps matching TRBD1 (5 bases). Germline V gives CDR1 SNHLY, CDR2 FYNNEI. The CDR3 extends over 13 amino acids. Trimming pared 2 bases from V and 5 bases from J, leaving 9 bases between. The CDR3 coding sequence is TGTGCCAGCAGTGAAAAGGGGATTACTGAAGCTTTCTTT. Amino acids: CASSEKGITEAFF.

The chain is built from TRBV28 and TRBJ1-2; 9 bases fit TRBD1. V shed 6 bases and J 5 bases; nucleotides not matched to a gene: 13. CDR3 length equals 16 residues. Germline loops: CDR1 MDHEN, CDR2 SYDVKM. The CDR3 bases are TGTGCCAGCAGATCCCCGGGACAGGGTCAGGGTTATGGCTACACCTTC. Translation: CASRSPGQGQGYGYTF.

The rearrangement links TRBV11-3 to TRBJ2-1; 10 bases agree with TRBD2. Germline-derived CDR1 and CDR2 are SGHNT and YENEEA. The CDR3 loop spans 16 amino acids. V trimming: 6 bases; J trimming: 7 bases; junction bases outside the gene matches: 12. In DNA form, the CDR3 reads TGTGCCAGCAGTCTTAACCCGGGACTAGCGTTAAATGAGCAGTTCTTC. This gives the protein CASSLNPGLALNEQFF.

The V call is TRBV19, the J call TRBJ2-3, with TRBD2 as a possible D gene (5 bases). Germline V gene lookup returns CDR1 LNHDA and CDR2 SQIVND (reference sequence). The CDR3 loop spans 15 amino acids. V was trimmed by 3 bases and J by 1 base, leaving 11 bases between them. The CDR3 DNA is TGTGCCAGTAGTATTAGAGGGCCCGGCACAGATACGCAGTATTTT. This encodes CASSIRGPGTDTQYF.

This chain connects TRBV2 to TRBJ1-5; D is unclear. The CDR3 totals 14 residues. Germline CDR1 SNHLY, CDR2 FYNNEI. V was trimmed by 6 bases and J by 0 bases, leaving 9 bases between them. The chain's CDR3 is CASRPGNSNQPQHF. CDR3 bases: TGTGCCAGCAGGCCGGGAAATAGCAATCAGCCCCAGCATTTT. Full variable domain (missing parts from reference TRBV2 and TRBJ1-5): EPEVTQTPSHQVTQMGQEVILRCVPISNHLYFYWYRQILGQKVEFLVSFYNNEISEKSEIFDDQFSVERPDGSNFTLKIRSTKLEDSAMYFCASRPGNSNQPQHFGDGTRLSIL.

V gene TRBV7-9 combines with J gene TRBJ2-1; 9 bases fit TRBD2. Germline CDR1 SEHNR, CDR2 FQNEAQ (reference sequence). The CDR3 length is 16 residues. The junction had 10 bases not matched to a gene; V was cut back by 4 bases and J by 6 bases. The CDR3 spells CASSSSSGTFINEQFF. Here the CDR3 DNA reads TGTGCCAGCAGCTCGTCTAGCGGGACTTTCATCAATGAGCAGTTCTTC.

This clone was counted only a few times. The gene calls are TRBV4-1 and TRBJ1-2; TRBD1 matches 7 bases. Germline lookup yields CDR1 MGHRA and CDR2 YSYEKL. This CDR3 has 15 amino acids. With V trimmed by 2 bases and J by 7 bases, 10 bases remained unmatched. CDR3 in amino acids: CASSQRDAGGIGYTF. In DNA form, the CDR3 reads TGCGCCAGCAGCCAACGTGACGCAGGGGGGATTGGCTACACCTTC.

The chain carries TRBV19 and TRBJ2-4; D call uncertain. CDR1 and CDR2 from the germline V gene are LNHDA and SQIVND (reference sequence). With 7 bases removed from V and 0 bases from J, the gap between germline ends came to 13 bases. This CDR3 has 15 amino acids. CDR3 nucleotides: TGTGCCAGTACCCCTGTGGCGGAAGCCAAAAACATTCAGTACTTC. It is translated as CASTPVAEAKNIQYF. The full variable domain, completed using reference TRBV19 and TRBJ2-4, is DGGITQSPKYLFRKEGQNVTLSCEQNLNHDAMYWYRQDPGQGLRLIYYSQIVNDFQKGDIAEGYSVSREKKESFPLTVTSAQKNPTAFYLCASTPVAEAKNIQYFGAGTRLSVL.

The CDR3 here is CASSQESGTRMTEAFF. DNA for the CDR3: TGTGCCAGCAGCCAAGAATCGGGCACTAGGATGACTGAAGCTTTCTTT. The V call is TRBV3-1 (or the pseudogene TRBV3-2), the J call TRBJ1-1; D is unresolved. V was shortened by 0 bases and J by 5 bases, with 16 bases between the two germline ends. The CDR3 has 16 residues. The germline V gene encodes CDR1 LGHDT and CDR2 YNNKEL (reference sequence).

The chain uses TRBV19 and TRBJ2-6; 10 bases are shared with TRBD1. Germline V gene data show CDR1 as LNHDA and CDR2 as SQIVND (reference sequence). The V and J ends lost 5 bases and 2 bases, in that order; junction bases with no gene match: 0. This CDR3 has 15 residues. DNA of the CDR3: TGTGCCAGTAGTGGACAGGGGGCTGGGGCCAACGTCCTGACTTTC. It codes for CASSGQGAGANVLTF.

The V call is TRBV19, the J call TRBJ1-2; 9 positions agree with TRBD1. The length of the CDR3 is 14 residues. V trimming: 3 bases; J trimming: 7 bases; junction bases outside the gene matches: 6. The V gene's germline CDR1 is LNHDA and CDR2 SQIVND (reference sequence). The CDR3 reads CASSMGTGIRGYTF. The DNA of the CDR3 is TGTGCCAGTAGTATGGGGACAGGGATACGTGGCTACACCTTC.

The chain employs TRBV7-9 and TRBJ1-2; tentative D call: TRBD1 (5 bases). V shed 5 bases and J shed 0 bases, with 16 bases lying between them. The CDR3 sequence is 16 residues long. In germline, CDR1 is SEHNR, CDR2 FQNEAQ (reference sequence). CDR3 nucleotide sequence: TGTGCCAGCAGCCCCGGGGGAACGATAGCTAACTATGGCTACACCTTC. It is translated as CASSPGGTIANYGYTF.

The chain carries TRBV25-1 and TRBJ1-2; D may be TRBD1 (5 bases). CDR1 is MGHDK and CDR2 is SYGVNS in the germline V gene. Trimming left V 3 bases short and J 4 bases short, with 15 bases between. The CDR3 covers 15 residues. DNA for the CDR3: TGTGCCAGCAGTGAGGGGGACTTAGGTAGCTATGGCTACACCTTC. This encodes CASSEGDLGSYGYTF.

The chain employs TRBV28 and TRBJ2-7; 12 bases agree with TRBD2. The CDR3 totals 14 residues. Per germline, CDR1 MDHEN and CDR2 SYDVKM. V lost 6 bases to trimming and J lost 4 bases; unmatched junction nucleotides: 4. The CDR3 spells CASRTSGREYEQYF. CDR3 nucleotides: TGTGCCAGCAGGACTAGCGGGAGAGAGTACGAGCAGTACTTC.

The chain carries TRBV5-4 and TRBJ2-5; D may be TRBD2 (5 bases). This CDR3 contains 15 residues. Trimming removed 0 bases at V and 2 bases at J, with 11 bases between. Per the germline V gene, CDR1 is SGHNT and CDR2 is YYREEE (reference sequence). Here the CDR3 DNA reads TGTGCCAGCAGCTTGGCCCCTAGCTTTCAAGAGACCCAGTACTTC. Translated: CASSLAPSFQETQYF. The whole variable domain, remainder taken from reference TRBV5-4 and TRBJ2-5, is ETGVTQSPTHLIKTRGQQVTLRCSSQSGHNTVSWYQQALGQGPQFIFQYYREEENGRGNFPPRFSGLQFPNYSSELNVNALELDDSALYLCASSLAPSFQETQYFGPGTRLLVL.